A selection of T cell receptor beta chains follows, all from one sample in a study of OX40 agonist ivuxolimab in advanced cancers. TCRdb's copy holds only in-frame clones and misses some; the assay was immunoSEQ multiplex PCR. Among 90,000 to 100,000 clones, around 95% were seen once, and the ten largest hold 2%. The sample consisted of CD4+ or CD8+ T cells sorted from blood, taken in a trial of the OX40 agonist ivuxolimab. The source of these receptors is an adult with an advanced solid tumor such as melanoma, head and neck, liver or kidney cancer. Each CDR3 is given with its conserved first and last residue. The order of the fields is D gene, V gene, J gene, CDR3 protein, CDR3 DNA. D genes are given only for firm matches.

>-|TRBV4-3|TRBJ2-7
CASSQGSSDYEQYF
TGCGCCAGCAGCCAAGGCTCTAGCGACTACGAGCAGTACTTC
>-|TRBV27|TRBJ1-1
CATKTEVLDEAFF
TGTGCCACAAAAACAGAGGTTTTGGATGAAGCTTTCTTT
>TRBD2|TRBV28|TRBJ2-3
CASNPPGTTADTQYF
TGTGCCAGCAACCCACCGGGGACTACCGCAGATACGCAGTATTTT
>-|TRBV6-5|TRBJ1-1
CASSYGPGDAEAFF
TGTGCCAGCAGTTACGGTCCGGGAGACGCTGAAGCTTTCTTT
>-|TRBV25-1|TRBJ2-2
CASGVGTGELFF
TGTGCCAGCGGAGTGGGCACCGGGGAGCTGTTTTTT
>-|TRBV4-3|TRBJ2-3
CASRPGGTDTQYF
TGCGCCAGCAGGCCAGGGGGCACAGATACGCAGTATTTT
>TRBD1|TRBV10-3|TRBJ1-1
CAISERTGLNTEAFF
TGTGCCATCAGTGAGCGGACAGGATTAAACACTGAAGCTTTCTTT
>-|TRBV29-1|TRBJ2-3
CSVEGGSTDTQYF
TGCAGCGTTGAGGGCGGGAGCACAGATACGCAGTATTTT
>TRBD2|TRBV28|TRBJ2-3
CASSWGLAGGSDTQYF
TGTGCCAGCAGTTGGGGACTAGCGGGAGGTTCAGATACGCAGTATTTT
>-|TRBV28|TRBJ2-3
CAGSLLHKDTQYF
TGTGCCGGCAGTCTCCTCCATAAAGATACGCAGTATTTT
>-|TRBV7-9|TRBJ1-1
CASSFNSHEAFF
TGTGCCAGCAGCTTCAACAGCCATGAAGCTTTCTTT
>-|TRBV4-3|TRBJ2-7
CASSPEETTGHYEQYF
TGCGCCAGCAGCCCCGAGGAAACTACAGGGCACTACGAGCAGTACTTC
>-|TRBV2|TRBJ2-3
CASSDVSGGEGDTQYF
TGTGCCAGCAGTGATGTGTCGGGCGGAGAGGGAGATACGCAGTATTTT
>-|TRBV27|TRBJ1-1
CASSPWTANTEAFF
TGTGCCAGCAGTCCATGGACGGCGAACACTGAAGCTTTCTTT
>-|TRBV7-8|TRBJ2-3
CASSLVGSLDTQYF
TGTGCCAGCAGCTTAGTTGGCTCCCTAGATACGCAGTATTTT
>TRBD2|TRBV6-5|TRBJ2-3
CASSYRDYSTDTQYF
TGTGCCAGCAGTTACCGGGACTACTCCACAGATACGCAGTATTTT
>-|TRBV4-3|TRBJ2-2
CASSQGLGTNTGELFF
TGCGCCAGCAGCCAAGGGTTGGGGACGAACACCGGGGAGCTGTTTTTT
>TRBD2|TRBV5-1|TRBJ2-3
CASSLEGLAWDTQYF
TGCGCCAGCAGCTTGGAAGGACTAGCTTGGGATACGCAGTATTTT
>TRBD1|TRBV27|TRBJ1-6
CASSHRGSNSPLHF
TGTGCCAGCAGTCACAGGGGATCTAATTCACCCCTCCACTTT
>-|TRBV18|TRBJ2-1
CASSPSGPMSSYNEQFF
TGTGCCAGCTCACCCTCGGGACCGATGAGCTCCTACAATGAGCAGTTCTTC
>-|TRBV28|TRBJ2-7
CASSFGLGSYEQYF
TGTGCCAGCAGTTTCGGGCTAGGGTCCTACGAGCAGTACTTC
>-|TRBV6-5|TRBJ1-1
CASTPPGTVEAFF
TGTGCCAGCACCCCACCCGGGACTGTTGAAGCTTTCTTT
>-|TRBV5-5|TRBJ1-2
CASSRSGPRQPPYGYTF
TGTGCCAGCAGCCGGTCCGGTCCGAGACAGCCTCCCTATGGCTACACCTTC
>TRBD2|TRBV18|TRBJ2-1
CASSLPSGRASNEQFF
TGTGCCAGCTCACTCCCCAGCGGGAGGGCCAGTAATGAGCAGTTCTTC
>TRBD1|TRBV28|TRBJ2-7
CVTGGIYEQYF
TGTGTGACAGGGGGAATCTACGAGCAGTACTTC
>-|TRBV6-6|TRBJ1-5
CASSYSEGSNQPQHF
TGTGCCAGCAGTTACTCTGAGGGGAGCAATCAGCCCCAGCATTTT
>-|TRBV11-2|TRBJ1-1
CASSSGRNQVWTEAFF
TGTGCCAGCAGCTCGGGACGGAATCAAGTATGGACTGAAGCTTTCTTT